This TCR beta chain was retrieved from a study of breast tumors, draining lymph nodes, adjacent tissues. This clonotype was observed at least ten times. Samples came from axillary lymph nodes draining the breast cancer. Via MiXCR, TCRdb re-called the multiplex PCR reads, giving one row per CDR3 protein. Of about 200,000 distinct CDR3 sequences in the sample, roughly 29% were seen once. The source of this sequence is a female donor with breast cancer. Some clones in this sample may be carry-over from other donors' samples. The specimen was axillary lymph node tissue.

CDR3 nucleotide sequence: TGTGCCAGCAGTTACTCGGGGCGGGGGGATTCTGGGCAGTACTTC. Translating gives CASSYSGRGDSGQYF. This rearrangement joins TRBV6-6 to TRBJ2-7; 8 nucleotides line up with TRBD2. Germline CDR1 MNHNY, CDR2 SVGAGI (reference sequence). This CDR3 contains 15 residues. The V gene end was trimmed by 0 bases and the J gene end by 9 bases; junction bases not matched to a gene: 10.